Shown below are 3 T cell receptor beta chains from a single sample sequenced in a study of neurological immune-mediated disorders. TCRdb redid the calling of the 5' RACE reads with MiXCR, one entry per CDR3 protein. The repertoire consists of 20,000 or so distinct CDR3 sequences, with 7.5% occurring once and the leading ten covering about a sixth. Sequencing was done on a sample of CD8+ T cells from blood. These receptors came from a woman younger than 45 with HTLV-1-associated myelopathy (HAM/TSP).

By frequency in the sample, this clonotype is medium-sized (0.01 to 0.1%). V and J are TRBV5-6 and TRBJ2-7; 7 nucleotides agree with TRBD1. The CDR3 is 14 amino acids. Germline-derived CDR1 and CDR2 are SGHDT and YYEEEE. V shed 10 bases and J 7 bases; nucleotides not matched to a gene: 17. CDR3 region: CASQASGQPEEQYF. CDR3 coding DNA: TGTGCCTCCCAGGCCTCGGGACAGCCTGAAGAGCAGTACTTC.

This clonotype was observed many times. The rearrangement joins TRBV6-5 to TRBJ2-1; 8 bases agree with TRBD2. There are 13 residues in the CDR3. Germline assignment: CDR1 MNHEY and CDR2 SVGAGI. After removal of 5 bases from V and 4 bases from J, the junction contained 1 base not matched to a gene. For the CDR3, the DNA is TGTGCCAGCAGTGCGGGGGGATACAATGAGCAGTTCTTC. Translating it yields CASSAGGYNEQFF.

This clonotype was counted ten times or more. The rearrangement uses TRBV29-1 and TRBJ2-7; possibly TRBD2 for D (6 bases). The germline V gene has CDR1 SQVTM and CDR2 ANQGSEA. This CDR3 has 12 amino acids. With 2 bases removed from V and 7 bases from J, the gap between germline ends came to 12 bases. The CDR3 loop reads CSVERGMGEQYF. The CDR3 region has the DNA TGCAGCGTTGAACGGGGGATGGGGGAGCAGTACTTC.